This passage covers 21 T cell receptor beta chains from one sample sequenced in a study of T cells in Graves' hyperthyroidism and ophthalmopathy. Template material for amplifying TCR beta CDR3 regions consisted of RNA transcripts. The HTBI primer set drove a first-round RT-PCR of the TCR CDR3. TCRdb independently ran MiXCR on the multiplex PCR reads; one entry per CDR3 protein. The table records hundreds of thousands of distinct CDR3 sequences, 35% of them present only once. The specimen sequenced was blood. The receptor source for this set is a woman between 40 and 50 years old with Graves' hyperthyroidism.

This clonotype was recorded many times. CDR3 sequence: CASSLGGTDEQYF. The DNA of the CDR3 is TGTGCCAGCAGCTTAGGGGGGACAGACGAGCAGTACTTC. The rearrangement joins TRBV7-2 to TRBJ2-7, with 7 nucleotides matching TRBD1. Germline assignment: CDR1 SGHTA and CDR2 FQGNSA. This CDR3 is 13 amino acids long. V lost 1 base to trimming and J lost 5 bases; unmatched junction nucleotides: 2.

This chain joins TRBV6-5 and TRBJ1-6; TRBD1 agrees at 9 bases. J gave up 9 bases and V 5 bases, and 5 bases lay outside the gene matches. This CDR3 has 14 residues. Germline V gene data show CDR1 as MNHEY and CDR2 as SVGAGI. CDR3 loop: CASSRQGETSPLHF. The CDR3 coding sequence is TGTGCCAGCAGTAGACAGGGGGAGACTTCACCCCTCCACTTT.

This clonotype was detected ten times or more. The chain employs TRBV29-1 and TRBJ2-5, with 10 bases aligning to TRBD1. CDR3 length: 14 residues. The germline CDR1 and CDR2 sequences are SQVTM and ANQGSEA. J was trimmed by 6 bases and V by 4 bases; bases with no gene match: 8. The DNA for the CDR3 is TGCAGCGTTGGAGGACAGGGGGGAAGACAGACCCAGTACTTC. Translating gives CSVGGQGGRQTQYF.

The table lists this clonotype with a count of one. Since a much larger clone is just one base distant, this may be a read error. This CDR3 is missing its conserved last phenylalanine or tryptophan, likely due to a read error. The CDR3 sequence: CSAPAPSNYEQYI. Written as DNA, the CDR3 is TGCAGTGCTCCTGCCCCTTCGAACTACGAGCAGTACATC. This chain uses TRBV20-1 with TRBJ2-7; D gene unclear. The CDR3 has 13 amino acids. The V and J ends lost 5 bases and 3 bases respectively, with 14 bases between them. Germline V gene data show CDR1 as DFQATT and CDR2 as SNEGSKA (reference sequence).

Details on this clonotype: A much more abundant neighbour one base away suggests this may be a read error. Because the CDR3's place on the DNA is in doubt, the DNA is left out and the CDR3 is given as listed by TCRdb. This chain connects TRBV7-2 to TRBJ1-2; whether TRBD1, the table's D call, matches the DNA was not checked. Germline V lookup: CDR1 SGHTA, CDR2 FQGNSA. The CDR3 spans 20 amino acids, including both terminal residues. CDR3 sequence reads: CAISESVWGRPQRANYGCTF.

This clonotype was observed at least ten times. The chain couples TRBV20-1 to TRBJ1-5; D might be TRBD1 (5 bases). CDR1 is DFQATT, CDR2 SNEGSKA, per germline (reference sequence). There are 14 residues in the CDR3. Trimming pared 6 bases from V and 6 bases from J, leaving 18 bases between. DNA for the CDR3: TGCAGTGCCCTGCGGCCCCGAACAGGTCAGCCCCAGCATTTT. This sequence encodes CSALRPRTGQPQHF.

This clonotype was seen a handful of times. A much bigger clone sits one base away, suggesting this may be a read error. The chain has TRBV7-8 and TRBJ2-7; tentatively, D is TRBD2 (7 bases). V shed 1 base and J shed 12 bases, with 13 bases lying between them. The germline V gene encodes CDR1 SGHVS and CDR2 FQNEAQ. This CDR3 has 12 amino acids. This CDR3 reads CASSLERRGPYF. The CDR3 bases are TGTGCCAGCAGCTTAGAAAGGCGGGGGCCGTACTTC.

The chain combines TRBV4-1 with TRBJ1-5; D possibly corresponds to TRBD1 (5 bases). Germline V gives CDR1 MGHRA, CDR2 YSYEKL. The CDR3 spans 14 residues. With 0 bases removed from V and 6 bases from J, the gap between germline ends came to 9 bases. The CDR3 region is CASSQELGAQPQHF. Written as DNA, the CDR3 is TGCGCCAGCAGCCAAGAACTCGGGGCTCAGCCCCAGCATTTT.

This clonotype was counted a few times. This rearrangement joins TRBV7-8 to TRBJ2-5; 7 positions agree with TRBD1. The CDR3 runs to 16 residues. Germline CDR1 SGHVS, CDR2 FQNEAQ. V trimming: 4 bases; J trimming: 1 base; junction bases outside the gene matches: 9. The CDR3, as DNA: TGTGCCAGCAGCTCTCCCTCCGGGACAGCCCAAGAGACCCAGTACTTC. Amino acids: CASSSPSGTAQETQYF.

The chain is built from TRBV2 and TRBJ2-7, with 11 bases lining up with TRBD2. Germline V lookup: CDR1 SNHLY, CDR2 FYNNEI. V gave up 7 bases and J gave up 2 bases; unmatched junction bases: 1. The CDR3 is 13 residues long. CDR3 nucleotides: TGTGCCAGCATTAGCGGGAGGGCCTACGAGCAGTACTTC. Its translation is CASISGRAYEQYF.

This clonotype has just a few counts. The chain couples TRBV9 to TRBJ2-7; D perhaps matches TRBD1 (7 bases). The germline gives CDR1 SGDLS, CDR2 YYNGEE. The germline V and J ends were trimmed by 4 bases and 9 bases, with 17 bases remaining between them. There are 13 residues in the CDR3. For the CDR3, the DNA is TGTGCCAGCAGCCCCGCGGGACAGAAGGGGCAGTACTTC. This sequence encodes CASSPAGQKGQYF.

This clonotype showed up just a few times. This chain uses TRBV20-1 with TRBJ1-2; D call uncertain. The V gene's germline CDR1 is DFQATT and CDR2 SNEGSKA (reference sequence). The length of the CDR3 is 11 residues. With 6 bases removed from V and 3 bases from J, the gap between germline ends came to 8 bases. In nucleotides, the CDR3 is TGCAGTGCGCCGACATACTATGGCTACACCTTC. Its translation: CSAPTYYGYTF.

As for this clonotype: One end of the junction is discordant with germline, which a read error may explain. The V and J genes are TRBV7-3 and TRBJ1-2; D is unresolved. The CDR3 runs 15 residues. CDR1 is SGHTA, CDR2 FQGTGA, per germline. DNA for the CDR3: TGCGCCAGCAGCCAAGATCACGGTGAGGACTATGGCCACACCTTC. Its protein is CASSQDHGEDYGHTF.

There are many counts of this clonotype. The V and J genes are TRBV10-3 and TRBJ2-7; D gene ambiguous. Trimming left V 6 bases short and J 5 bases short, with 11 bases between. The CDR3 loop spans 12 amino acids. CDR1 is ENHRY and CDR2 is SYGVKD in the germline V gene. In DNA form, the CDR3 reads TGTGCCATCAGCAGCTATGAGGACGAGCAGTACTTC. Amino acids: CAISSYEDEQYF.

This clonotype appeared many times. The rearrangement uses TRBV11-3 and TRBJ1-2, with no clear D. The CDR3 runs to 13 residues. Trimming stripped 5 bases from V and 2 bases from J, with 9 bases between. Looked up from germline, CDR1 is SGHNT and CDR2 is YENEEA. The CDR3 protein is CASSISENYGYTF. CDR3 DNA sequence: TGTGCCAGCAGCATCAGCGAGAACTATGGCTACACCTTC.

This clonotype was observed many times. The V and J genes are TRBV7-2 and TRBJ1-1; TRBD1 might be the D (5 bases). Trimming stripped 5 bases from V and 7 bases from J, with 14 bases between. The V gene's germline CDR1 is SGHTA and CDR2 FQGNSA. This CDR3 is built from 13 residues. DNA of the CDR3: TGTGCCAGCAGCCCATCCCTTGGGGGTGAAGCTTTCTTT. Protein sequence: CASSPSLGGEAFF.

This clonotype was detected ten times or more. The chain has TRBV7-9 and TRBJ2-5, with 11 positions matching TRBD1. This CDR3 spans 16 amino acids. Losses at the gene ends were 1 base for V and 0 bases for J; bases not matched to a gene: 1. Germline lookup yields CDR1 SEHNR and CDR2 FQNEAQ (reference sequence). The CDR3 DNA reads as TGTGCCAGCAGCTTAGGGACAGGGGGCAACCAAGAGACCCAGTACTTC. Translated, it gives CASSLGTGGNQETQYF.

This clonotype was seen ten or more times. The rearrangement uses TRBV20-1 and TRBJ1-1; 7 bases agree with TRBD1. V dropped 7 bases and J dropped 1; count of bases not matched to a gene: 9. This CDR3 region has 14 residues. The V gene's germline CDR1 is DFQATT and CDR2 SNEGSKA (reference sequence). The CDR3 reads CSVATGTANTEAFF. As DNA, the CDR3 is TGCAGTGTAGCGACCGGGACAGCGAACACTGAAGCTTTCTTT.

A remark on this clonotype: Given a much more abundant clone one base away, this may be a read error. The rearrangement uses TRBV5-6 and TRBJ2-6; maybe TRBD1 (5 bases). The CDR3 consists of 15 residues. Germline V gene lookup returns CDR1 SGHDT and CDR2 YYEEEE. The CDR3, as DNA: TGTGCCAGCAGCTTGTGGGTATCTGGGGCCAACGCCCTGACTTTC. Its translation: CASSLWVSGANALTF.

Of note for this clonotype: The junction departs from the called germline gene at one end, perhaps through a read error. The rearrangement joins TRBV6-5 to TRBJ2-5; D might be TRBD1 (7 bases). The CDR3 contains 15 residues. Germline V gene data show CDR1 as MNHEY and CDR2 as SVGAGI. The CDR3 is CAISYRQGGEETQYF. CDR3 nucleotide sequence: TGTGCCATCAGTTACCGGCAGGGGGGAGAAGAGACCCAGTACTTC.

This CDR3 is CASTTGLAGGNTQYF. The DNA of the CDR3 is TGTGCCAGCACCACGGGACTAGCGGGAGGAAATACGCAGTATTTT. The chain employs TRBV7-2 and TRBJ2-3; 15 positions agree with TRBD2. This CDR3 region has 15 residues. V trimming: 7 bases; J trimming: 7 bases; junction bases outside the gene matches: 6. Germline CDR1 is SGHTA and CDR2 is FQGNSA.